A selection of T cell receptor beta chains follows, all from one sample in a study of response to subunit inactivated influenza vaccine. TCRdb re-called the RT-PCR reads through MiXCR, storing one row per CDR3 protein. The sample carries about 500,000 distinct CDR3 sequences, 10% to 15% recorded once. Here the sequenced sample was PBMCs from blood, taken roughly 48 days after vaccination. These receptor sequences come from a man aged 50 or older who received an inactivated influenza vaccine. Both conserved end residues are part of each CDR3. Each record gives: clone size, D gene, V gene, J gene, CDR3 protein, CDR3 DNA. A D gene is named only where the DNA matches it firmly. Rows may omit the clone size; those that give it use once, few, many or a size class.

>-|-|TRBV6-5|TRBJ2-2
CASSYWGGSNTGELFF
TGTGCCAGCAGTTACTGGGGCGGTTCGAACACCGGGGAGCTGTTTTTT
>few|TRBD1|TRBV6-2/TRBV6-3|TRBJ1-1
CASRRRTGAMGNTEAFF
TGTGCCAGCAGGCGCAGGACAGGGGCAATGGGGAACACTGAAGCTTTCTTT
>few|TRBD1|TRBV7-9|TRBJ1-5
CASSPAGTANQPQHF
TGTGCCAGCAGCCCCGCAGGGACAGCCAATCAGCCCCAGCATTTT
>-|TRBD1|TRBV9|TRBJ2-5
CASSVPRTGGQETQYF
TGTGCCAGCAGCGTACCGCGGACAGGGGGGCAAGAGACCCAGTACTTC
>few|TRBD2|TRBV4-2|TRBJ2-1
CASSKLGSGENNEQFF
TGTGCCAGCAGCAAACTAGGTAGCGGGGAAAACAATGAGCAGTTCTTC
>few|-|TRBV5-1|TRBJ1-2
CASSLAIGSYGYTF
TGCGCCAGCAGCTTGGCGATAGGTTCCTATGGCTACACCTTC
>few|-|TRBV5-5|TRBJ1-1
CASSLAPIGTTPLF
TGTGCCAGCAGCTTGGCCCCTATAGGGACCACCCCTCTCTTT
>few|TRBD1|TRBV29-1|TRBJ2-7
CSVLVPGQGSYEQYF
TGCAGCGTGCTTGTCCCGGGACAGGGTTCATACGAGCAGTACTTC
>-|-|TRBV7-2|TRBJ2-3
CASSLSRWTDTQYF
TGTGCCAGCAGCCTAAGCAGGTGGACAGATACGCAGTATTTT
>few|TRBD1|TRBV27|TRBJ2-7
CASSQGQLYSYEQYF
TGTGCCAGCAGTCAGGGACAGTTGTACTCCTACGAGCAGTACTTC
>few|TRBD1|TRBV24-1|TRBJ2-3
CATSAGQGRALGTQYF
TGTGCCACCAGTGCCGGACAGGGAAGGGCCCTAGGTACGCAGTATTTT
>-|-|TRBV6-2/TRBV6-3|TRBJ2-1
CASWGGFSYNEQFF
TGTGCCAGCTGGGGCGGATTCTCCTACAATGAGCAGTTCTTC
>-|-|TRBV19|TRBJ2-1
CASSSTGIGEQFF
TGTGCCAGTAGCTCAACAGGAATAGGTGAGCAGTTCTTC
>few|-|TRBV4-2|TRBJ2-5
CASSQEATGAWETQYF
TGTGCCAGCAGCCAAGAGGCTACGGGGGCTTGGGAGACCCAGTACTTC
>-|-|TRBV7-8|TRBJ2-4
CASSPNTGFNKNIQYF
TGTGCCAGCAGCCCTAATACAGGGTTTAACAAAAACATTCAGTACTTC
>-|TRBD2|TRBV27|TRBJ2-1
CASSQGTSGRVEQFF
TGTGCCAGCAGTCAAGGGACTAGCGGGAGAGTTGAGCAGTTCTTC
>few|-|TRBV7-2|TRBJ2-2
CASRGGRRTGELFF
TGTGCCAGCAGGGGAGGAAGGCGGACCGGGGAGCTGTTTTTT
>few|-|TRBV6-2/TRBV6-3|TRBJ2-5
CASSPGLGTQETQYF
TGTGCCAGCAGCCCAGGGTTGGGGACCCAAGAGACCCAGTACTTC
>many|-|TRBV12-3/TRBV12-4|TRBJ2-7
CASSLYSSYEQYF
TGTGCCAGCAGTTTGTACAGCTCCTACGAGCAGTACTTC
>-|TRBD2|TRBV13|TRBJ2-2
CASSFRLAGVGELFF
TGTGCCAGCAGCTTCCGTCTAGCGGGAGTGGGGGAGCTGTTTTTT
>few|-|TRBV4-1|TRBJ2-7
CASSQVVDRAYEQYF
TGCGCCAGCAGCCAAGTAGTAGACCGCGCCTACGAGCAGTACTTC
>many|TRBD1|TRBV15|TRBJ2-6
CATKDRISGANVLTF
TGTGCCACCAAGGACAGGATCTCTGGGGCCAACGTCCTGACTTTC